The present T cell receptor (beta chain) was sequenced within a study of T cell responses to AZD1222 COVID-19 vaccine. For this clone: Its antigen is as yet unknown.

V lost 11 bases to trimming and J lost 6 bases, with 22 bases between them. This CDR3 spans 14 amino acids. Germline values: CDR1 SEHNR, CDR2 FQNEAQ (reference sequence). General observations from the study: No repertoire was sampled before or during the peak T cell response, only after it. Reportedly, close to half of spike-specific TCRs are directed against unmutated variant regions. Baseline serology detected seropositivity in only six AZD1222 recipients. Spike-specific TCR breadth and depth both grew after two AZD1222 doses.

Measured with immunoSEQ multiplex PCR; TCRdb has only the in-frame clones, and not every one. The top ten hold roughly 42% of the sample, which has 30,000 to 35,000 clones, about 89% seen once. The chain links TRBV7-9 to TRBJ1-2, with D tentatively TRBD1 (5 bases). Sequencing used peripheral blood, obtained on day 0 of AZD1222 vaccination. The source is an adult in good health. The CDR3 region is CAASPGLFEDGYTF. DNA of the CDR3: TGTGCCGCCAGCCCAGGGTTGTTTGAGGATGGCTACACCTTC.